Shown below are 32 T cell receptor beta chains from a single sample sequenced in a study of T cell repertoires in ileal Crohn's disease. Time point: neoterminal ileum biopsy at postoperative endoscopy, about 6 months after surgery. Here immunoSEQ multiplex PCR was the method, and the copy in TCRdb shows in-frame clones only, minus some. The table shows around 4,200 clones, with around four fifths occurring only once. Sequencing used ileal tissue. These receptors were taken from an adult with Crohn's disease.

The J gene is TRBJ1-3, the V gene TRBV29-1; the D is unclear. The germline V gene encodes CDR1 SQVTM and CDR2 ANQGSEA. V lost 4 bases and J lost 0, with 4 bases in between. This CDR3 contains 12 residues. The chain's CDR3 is CSVVVSGNTIYF. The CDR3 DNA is TGCAGCGTTGTGGTCTCTGGAAACACCATATATTTT.

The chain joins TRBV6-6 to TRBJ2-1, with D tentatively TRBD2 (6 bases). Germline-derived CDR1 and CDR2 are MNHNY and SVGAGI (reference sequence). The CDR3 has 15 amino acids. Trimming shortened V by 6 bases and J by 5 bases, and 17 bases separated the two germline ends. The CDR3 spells CASSLRGGIDNEQFF. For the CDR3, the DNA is TGTGCCAGCAGCCTTCGGGGCGGGATAGACAATGAGCAGTTCTTC.

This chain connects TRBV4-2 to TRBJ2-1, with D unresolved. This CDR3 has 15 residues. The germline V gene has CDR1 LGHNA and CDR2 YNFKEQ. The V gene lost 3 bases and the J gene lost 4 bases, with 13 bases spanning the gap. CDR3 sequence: CASSHSIIGYNEQFF. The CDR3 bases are TGTGCCAGCAGCCATAGCATTATCGGGTACAATGAGCAGTTCTTC.

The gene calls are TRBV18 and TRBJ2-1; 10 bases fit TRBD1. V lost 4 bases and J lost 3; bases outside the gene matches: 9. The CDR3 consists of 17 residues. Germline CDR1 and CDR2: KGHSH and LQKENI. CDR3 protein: CASSRLPGTGDYNEQFF. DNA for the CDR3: TGTGCCAGCTCACGGCTACCGGGGACAGGGGACTACAATGAGCAGTTCTTC.

This CDR3 reads CASTPSPSGGANVLTF. The CDR3 nucleotides are TGTGCCAGCACTCCCTCTCCAAGCGGTGGGGCCAACGTCCTGACTTTC. The chain is built from TRBV28 and TRBJ2-6, with a tentative D call TRBD2 (5 bases). The CDR3 loop spans 16 amino acids. Germline V gives CDR1 MDHEN, CDR2 SYDVKM. The V gene lost 7 bases and the J gene lost 3 bases, with 16 bases spanning the gap.

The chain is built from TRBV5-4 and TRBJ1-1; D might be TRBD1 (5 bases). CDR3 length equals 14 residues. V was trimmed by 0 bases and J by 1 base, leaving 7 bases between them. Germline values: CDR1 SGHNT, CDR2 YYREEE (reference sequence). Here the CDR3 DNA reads TGTGCCAGCAGCTTGGACAGGTCGAACACTGAAGCTTTCTTT. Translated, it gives CASSLDRSNTEAFF.

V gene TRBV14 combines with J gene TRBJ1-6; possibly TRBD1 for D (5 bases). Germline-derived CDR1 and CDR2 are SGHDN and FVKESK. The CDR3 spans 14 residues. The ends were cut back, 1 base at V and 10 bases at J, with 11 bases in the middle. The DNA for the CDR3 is TGTGCCAGCAGCCAAGTGCAGGGTCGGTCACCCCTCCACTTT. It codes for CASSQVQGRSPLHF.

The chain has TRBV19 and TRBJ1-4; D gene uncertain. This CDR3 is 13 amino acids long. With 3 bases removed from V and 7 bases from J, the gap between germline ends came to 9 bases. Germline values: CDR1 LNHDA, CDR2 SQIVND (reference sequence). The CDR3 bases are TGTGCCAGTAGTATGGGCAGAACTGAAAAACTGTTTTTT. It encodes CASSMGRTEKLFF. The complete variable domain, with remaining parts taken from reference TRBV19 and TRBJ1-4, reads DGGITQSPKYLFRKEGQNVTLSCEQNLNHDAMYWYRQDPGQGLRLIYYSQIVNDFQKGDIAEGYSVSREKKESFPLTVTSAQKNPTAFYLCASSMGRTEKLFFGSGTQLSVL.

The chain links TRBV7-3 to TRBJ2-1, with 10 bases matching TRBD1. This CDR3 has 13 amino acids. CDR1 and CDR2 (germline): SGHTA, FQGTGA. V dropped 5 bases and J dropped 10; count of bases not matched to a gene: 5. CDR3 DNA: TGTGCCAGCAGCACCGACAGGGGGCTAGAGCAGTTCTTC. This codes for CASSTDRGLEQFF.

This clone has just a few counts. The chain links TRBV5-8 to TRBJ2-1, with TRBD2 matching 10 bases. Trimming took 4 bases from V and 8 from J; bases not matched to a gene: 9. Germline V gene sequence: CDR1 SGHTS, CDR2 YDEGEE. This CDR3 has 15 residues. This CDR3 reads CASSPTSGPRDEQFF. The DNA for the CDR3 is TGTGCCAGCAGCCCGACTAGCGGGCCTAGGGATGAGCAGTTCTTC.

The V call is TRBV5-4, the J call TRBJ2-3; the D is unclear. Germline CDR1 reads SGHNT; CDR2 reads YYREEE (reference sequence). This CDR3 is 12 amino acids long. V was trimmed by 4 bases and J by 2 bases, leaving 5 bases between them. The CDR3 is CASSPYTDTQYF. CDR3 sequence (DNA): TGTGCCAGCAGCCCCTACACAGATACGCAGTATTTT.

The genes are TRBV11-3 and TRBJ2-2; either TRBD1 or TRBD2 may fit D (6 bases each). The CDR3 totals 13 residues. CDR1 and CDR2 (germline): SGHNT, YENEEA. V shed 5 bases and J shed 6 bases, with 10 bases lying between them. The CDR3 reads CASSARGAGELFF. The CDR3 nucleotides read TGTGCCAGCAGCGCAAGGGGGGCCGGGGAGCTGTTTTTT.

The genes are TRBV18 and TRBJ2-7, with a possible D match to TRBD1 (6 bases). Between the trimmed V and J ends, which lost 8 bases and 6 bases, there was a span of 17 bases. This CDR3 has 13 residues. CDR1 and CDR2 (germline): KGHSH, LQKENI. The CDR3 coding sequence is TGTGCCAGCCAAGGACAGTTTACGGTCGAGCAGTACTTC. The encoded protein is CASQGQFTVEQYF.

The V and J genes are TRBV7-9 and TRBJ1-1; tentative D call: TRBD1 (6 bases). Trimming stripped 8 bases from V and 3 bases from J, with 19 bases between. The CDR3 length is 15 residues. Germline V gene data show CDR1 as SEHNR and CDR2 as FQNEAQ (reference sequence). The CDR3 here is CASSGGGGSHTEAFF. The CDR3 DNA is TGTGCCAGCTCTGGAGGGGGAGGATCCCACACTGAAGCTTTCTTT.

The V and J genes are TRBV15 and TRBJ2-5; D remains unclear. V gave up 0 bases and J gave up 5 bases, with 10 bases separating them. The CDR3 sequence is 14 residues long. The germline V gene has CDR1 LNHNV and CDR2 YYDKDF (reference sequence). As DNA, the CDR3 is TGTGCCACCAGCAGAGATGTCGGAGCGGAGACCCAGTACTTC. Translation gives CATSRDVGAETQYF.

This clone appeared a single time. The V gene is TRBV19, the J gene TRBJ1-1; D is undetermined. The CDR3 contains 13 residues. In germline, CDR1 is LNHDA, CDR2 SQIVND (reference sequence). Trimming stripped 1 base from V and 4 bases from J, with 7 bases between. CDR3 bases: TGTGCCAGTAGTATAGCGGGAGGCACTGAAGCTTTCTTT. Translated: CASSIAGGTEAFF.

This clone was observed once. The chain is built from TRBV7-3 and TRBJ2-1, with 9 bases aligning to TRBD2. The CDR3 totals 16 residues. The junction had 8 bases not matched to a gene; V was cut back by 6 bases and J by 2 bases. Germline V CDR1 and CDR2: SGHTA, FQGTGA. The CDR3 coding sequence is TGTGCCAGCAGTTTCCAAGGGACTAGCCCCTACAATGAGCAGTTCTTC. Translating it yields CASSFQGTSPYNEQFF. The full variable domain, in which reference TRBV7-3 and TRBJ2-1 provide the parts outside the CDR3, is GAGVSQTPSNKVTEKGKYVELRCDPISGHTALYWYRQSLGQGPEFLIYFQGTGAADDSGLPNDRFFAVRPEGSVSTLKIQRTERGDSAVYLCASSFQGTSPYNEQFFGPGTRLTVL.

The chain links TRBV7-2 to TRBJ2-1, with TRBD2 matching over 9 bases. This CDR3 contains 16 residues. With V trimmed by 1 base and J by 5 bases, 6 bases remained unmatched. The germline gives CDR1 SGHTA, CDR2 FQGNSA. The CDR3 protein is CASSLVGTSNHNEQFF. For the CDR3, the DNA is TGTGCCAGCAGCTTAGTCGGGACTAGCAACCACAATGAGCAGTTCTTC.

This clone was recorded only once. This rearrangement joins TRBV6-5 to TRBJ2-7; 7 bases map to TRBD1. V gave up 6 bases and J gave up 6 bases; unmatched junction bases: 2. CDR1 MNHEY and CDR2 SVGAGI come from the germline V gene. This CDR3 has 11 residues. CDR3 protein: CASRYRGEQYF. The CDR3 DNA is TGTGCCAGCAGGTACAGGGGCGAGCAGTACTTC.

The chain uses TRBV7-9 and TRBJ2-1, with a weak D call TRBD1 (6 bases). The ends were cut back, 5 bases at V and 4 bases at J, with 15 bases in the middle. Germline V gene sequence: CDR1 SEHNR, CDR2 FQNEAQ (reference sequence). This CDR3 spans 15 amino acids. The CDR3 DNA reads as TGTGCCAGCAGCAATACAGGGCGTAGGTACAATGAGCAGTTCTTC. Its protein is CASSNTGRRYNEQFF. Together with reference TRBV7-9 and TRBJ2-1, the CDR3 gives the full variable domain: DTGVSQNPRHKITKRGQNVTFRCDPISEHNRLYWYRQTLGQGPEFLTYFQNEAQLEKSRLLSDRFSAERPKGSFSTLEIQRTEQGDSAMYLCASSNTGRRYNEQFFGPGTRLTVL.

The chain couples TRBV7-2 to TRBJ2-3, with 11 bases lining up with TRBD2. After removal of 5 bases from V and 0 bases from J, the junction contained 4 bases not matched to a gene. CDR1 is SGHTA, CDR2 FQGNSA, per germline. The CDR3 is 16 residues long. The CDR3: CASSPLAGGSTDTQYF. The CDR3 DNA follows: TGTGCCAGCAGCCCGTTAGCGGGGGGGAGCACAGATACGCAGTATTTT.

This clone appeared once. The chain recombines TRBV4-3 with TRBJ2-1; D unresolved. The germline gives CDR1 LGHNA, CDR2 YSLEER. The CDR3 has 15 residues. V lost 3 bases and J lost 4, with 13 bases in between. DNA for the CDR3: TGCGCCAGCAGCCATAGTGCCGGCCTGTACAATGAGCAGTTCTTC. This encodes CASSHSAGLYNEQFF.

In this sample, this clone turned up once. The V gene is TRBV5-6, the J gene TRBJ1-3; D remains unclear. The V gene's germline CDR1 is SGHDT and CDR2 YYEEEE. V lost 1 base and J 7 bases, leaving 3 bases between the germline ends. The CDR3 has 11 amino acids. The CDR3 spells CASSLLNTIYF. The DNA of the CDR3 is TGTGCCAGCAGCTTGCTCAACACCATATATTTT.

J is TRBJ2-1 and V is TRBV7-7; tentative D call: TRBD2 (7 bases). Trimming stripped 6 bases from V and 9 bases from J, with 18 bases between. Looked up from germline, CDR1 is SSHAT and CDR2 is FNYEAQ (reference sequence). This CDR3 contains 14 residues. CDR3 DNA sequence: TGTGCCAGCAGTTCAGGGGACTACCCCCTTGAGCAGTTCTTC. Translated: CASSSGDYPLEQFF.

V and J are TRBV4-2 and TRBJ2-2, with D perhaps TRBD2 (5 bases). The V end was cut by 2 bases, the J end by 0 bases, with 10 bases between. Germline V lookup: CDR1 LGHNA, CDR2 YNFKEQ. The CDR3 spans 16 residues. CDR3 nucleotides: TGTGCCAGCAGCCAACAACTAGAAACGAACACCGGGGAGCTGTTTTTT. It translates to CASSQQLETNTGELFF.

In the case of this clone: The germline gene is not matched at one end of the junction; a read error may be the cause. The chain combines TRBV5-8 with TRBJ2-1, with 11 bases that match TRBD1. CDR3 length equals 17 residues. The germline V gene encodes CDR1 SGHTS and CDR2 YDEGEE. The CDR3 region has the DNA TGTGCCAGCAGGTTGGGTTTACAGGGACAGGGGGACAATGAGCAGTTCTTC. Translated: CASRLGLQGQGDNEQFF. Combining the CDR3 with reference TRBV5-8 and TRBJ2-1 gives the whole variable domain EAGVTQSPTHLIKTRGQQATLRCSPISGHTSVYWYQQALGLGLQFLLWYDEGEERNRGNFPPRFSGRQFPNYSSELNVNALELEDSALYLCASRLGLQGQGDNEQFFGPGTRLTVL.

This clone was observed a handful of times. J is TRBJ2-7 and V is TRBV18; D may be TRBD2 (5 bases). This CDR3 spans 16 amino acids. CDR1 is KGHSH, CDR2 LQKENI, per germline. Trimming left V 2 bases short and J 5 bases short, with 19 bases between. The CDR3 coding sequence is TGTGCCAGCTCACCATCTGAGGGCCAACTCTGGGACGAGCAGTACTTC. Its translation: CASSPSEGQLWDEQYF.

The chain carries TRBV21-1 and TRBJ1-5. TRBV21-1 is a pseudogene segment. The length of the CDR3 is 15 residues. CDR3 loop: CASRKMTGRNQPQHF. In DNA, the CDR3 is TGTGCCAGCAGGAAGATGACCGGGAGGAATCAGCCCCAGCATTTT.

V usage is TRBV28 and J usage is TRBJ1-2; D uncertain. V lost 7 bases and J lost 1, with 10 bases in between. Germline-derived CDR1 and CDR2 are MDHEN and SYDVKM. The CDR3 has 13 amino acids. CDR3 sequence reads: CASNAEGNYGYTF. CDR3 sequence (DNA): TGTGCCAGCAACGCGGAGGGTAACTATGGCTACACCTTC.

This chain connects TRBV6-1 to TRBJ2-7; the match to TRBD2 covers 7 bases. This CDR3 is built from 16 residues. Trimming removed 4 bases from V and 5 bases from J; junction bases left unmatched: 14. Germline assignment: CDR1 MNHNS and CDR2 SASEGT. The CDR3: CASSGIRLAKGHEQYF. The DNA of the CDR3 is TGTGCCAGCAGTGGGATCCGACTAGCAAAAGGGCACGAGCAGTACTTC.

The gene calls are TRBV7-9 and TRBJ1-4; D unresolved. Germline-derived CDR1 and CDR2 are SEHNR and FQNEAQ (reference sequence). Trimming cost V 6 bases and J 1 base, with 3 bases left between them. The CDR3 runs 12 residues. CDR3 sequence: CASSRTNEKLFF. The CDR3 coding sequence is TGTGCCAGCAGTCGAACTAATGAAAAACTGTTTTTT.

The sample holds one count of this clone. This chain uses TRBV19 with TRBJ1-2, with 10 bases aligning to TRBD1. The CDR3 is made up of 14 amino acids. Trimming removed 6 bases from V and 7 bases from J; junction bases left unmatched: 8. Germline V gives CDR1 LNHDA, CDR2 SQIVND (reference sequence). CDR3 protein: CASSQTRTGGGYTF. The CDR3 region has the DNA TGTGCCAGTAGCCAAACCCGGACAGGGGGTGGCTACACCTTC.